Below are 13 T cell receptor beta chains sequenced from a single sample in a study of cytomegalovirus exposure and HLA in healthy donors. Primers: 60 Vbeta forward and 13 Jbeta reverse. Measured with immunoSEQ multiplex PCR; TCRdb has only the in-frame clones, and not every one. The sample holds about 100,000 clones, more than 60% seen once. Source material: PBMCs. The origin of the receptors is a woman between 18 and 29 years old in good health and CMV-seropositive.

V gene TRBV4-2 combines with J gene TRBJ2-1; 11 nucleotides line up with TRBD2. The length of the CDR3 is 15 residues. Germline lookup yields CDR1 LGHNA and CDR2 YNFKEQ. Trimming removed 2 bases from V and 5 bases from J; junction bases left unmatched: 2. The CDR3 region is CASSQQGLADNEQFF. As DNA, the CDR3 is TGTGCCAGCAGCCAACAGGGACTAGCGGACAATGAGCAGTTCTTC.

The chain recombines TRBV29-1 with TRBJ1-1; 9 bases map to TRBD1. Per the germline V gene, CDR1 is SQVTM and CDR2 is ANQGSEA. V dropped 7 bases and J dropped 6; count of bases not matched to a gene: 3. The CDR3 extends over 11 amino acids. The CDR3 DNA sequence: TGCAGCGCGGACAGGGGACCTGAAGCTTTCTTT. This encodes CSADRGPEAFF. Complete variable domain (other parts from reference TRBV29-1 and TRBJ1-1): SAVISQKPSRDICQRGTSLTIQCQVDSQVTMMFWYRQQPGQSLTLIATANQGSEATYESGFVIDKFPISRPNLTFSTLTVSNMSPEDSSIYLCSADRGPEAFFGQGTRLTVV.

The gene calls are TRBV18 and TRBJ2-5, with 14 bases identical to TRBD2. V shed 6 bases, J shed 0 bases, and the junction held 12 bases outside the gene matches. The CDR3 contains 19 residues. Germline values: CDR1 KGHSH, CDR2 LQKENI. CDR3 loop: CASSPRLTSGRGNQETQYF. In nucleotides, the CDR3 is TGTGCCAGCTCGCCGCGATTGACTAGCGGGAGGGGGAACCAAGAGACCCAGTACTTC.

The chain uses TRBV19 and TRBJ1-5; 9 positions agree with TRBD1. Unmatched junction bases numbered 6, after V lost 3 bases and J lost 6 bases. The CDR3 is 15 residues long. Germline loops: CDR1 LNHDA, CDR2 SQIVND (reference sequence). The CDR3 DNA follows: TGTGCCAGTAGTATCGCCGAGACAGGGGGTCAGCCCCAGCATTTT. It is translated as CASSIAETGGQPQHF.

This clone was seen a single time. This chain uses TRBV7-8 with TRBJ2-1; 7 positions agree with TRBD2. CDR3 length: 16 amino acids. Germline V gives CDR1 SGHVS, CDR2 FQNEAQ. Trimming removed 5 bases from V and 6 bases from J; junction bases left unmatched: 13. The CDR3 DNA sequence: TGTGCCAGCAGCCAACCCACGGGGAGGGTTGGCAATGAGCAGTTCTTC. Translating it yields CASSQPTGRVGNEQFF.

This clone was seen a handful of times. The chain joins TRBV9 to TRBJ1-1; D is ambiguous. Trimming cost V 4 bases and J 3 bases, with 13 bases left between them. Germline CDR1 and CDR2: SGDLS and YYNGEE. The CDR3 is 14 residues long. CDR3 nucleotide sequence: TGTGCCAGCAGCTTCAGACACCAGGACACTGAAGCTTTCTTT. Its protein product is CASSFRHQDTEAFF. The entire variable domain, with the rest obtained from reference TRBV9 and TRBJ1-1, is as follows: DSGVTQTPKHLITATGQRVTLRCSPRSGDLSVYWYQQSLDQGLQFLIQYYNGEERAKGNILERFSAQQFPDLHSELNLSSLELGDSALYFCASSFRHQDTEAFFGQGTRLTVV.

The gene calls are TRBV10-2 and TRBJ2-7; D remains unclear. This CDR3 contains 13 residues. The germline gives CDR1 WSHSY, CDR2 SAAADI. Between the trimmed V and J ends, which lost 10 bases and 0 bases, there was a span of 13 bases. The CDR3, as DNA: TGCGCCACCCAGGAAAGCCTCTCCTACGAGCAGTACTTC. Residues: CATQESLSYEQYF.

The chain's CDR3 is CASSSPMRDTQYF. The CDR3 DNA follows: TGTGCCAGCAGCTCGCCGATGAGAGATACGCAGTATTTT. The V gene is TRBV13, the J gene TRBJ2-3; D unresolved. The V gene's germline CDR1 is PRHDT and CDR2 FYEKMQ (reference sequence). V lost 4 bases, J lost 5 bases, and 10 bases lay in between. The CDR3 consists of 13 residues.

The chain employs TRBV5-6 and TRBJ2-5; D may be TRBD2 (6 bases). V dropped 4 bases and J dropped 1 base, with 17 bases sitting between them. CDR1 is SGHDT and CDR2 is YYEEEE in the germline V gene. The CDR3 runs to 16 residues. This chain's CDR3 is CASSPSAGLFQETQYF. The DNA for the CDR3 is TGTGCCAGCAGCCCCTCAGCGGGTCTCTTCCAAGAGACCCAGTACTTC.

This chain's CDR3 is CASSQTGRGEKLFF. The CDR3, as DNA: TGTGCCAGCAGTCAGACAGGGCGGGGTGAAAAACTGTTTTTT. The genes are TRBV7-8 and TRBJ1-4; 7 nucleotides align to TRBD1. The V gene's germline CDR1 is SGHVS and CDR2 FQNEAQ. There are 14 residues in the CDR3. V lost 6 bases, J lost 7 bases, and 8 bases stayed unmatched.

This sequence joins TRBV5-6 and TRBJ1-2; 9 positions match TRBD1. This CDR3 has 14 residues. From germline, CDR1 is SGHDT and CDR2 YYEEEE. Losses at the gene ends were 4 bases for V and 7 bases for J; bases not matched to a gene: 8. The CDR3 sequence: CASSQPQGARGYTF. DNA for the CDR3: TGTGCCAGCAGCCAACCACAGGGGGCTCGTGGCTACACCTTC.

The chain couples TRBV13 to TRBJ1-1; D not certain. CDR3 size: 10 residues. The V gene's germline CDR1 is PRHDT and CDR2 FYEKMQ (reference sequence). Trimming took off 3 bases at V and 10 bases at J, with 6 bases between the two ends. The chain's CDR3 is CASSFIGAFF. The CDR3, as DNA: TGTGCCAGCAGCTTCATCGGAGCTTTCTTT. The full variable domain, its missing parts supplied by reference TRBV13 and TRBJ1-1, is AAGVIQSPRHLIKEKRETATLKCYPIPRHDTVYWYQQGPGQDPQFLISFYEKMQSDKGSIPDRFSAQQFSDYHSELNMSSLELGDSALYFCASSFIGAFFGQGTRLTVV.

The chain carries TRBV29-1 and TRBJ2-7, with TRBD2 matching 11 bases. CDR1 and CDR2 from the germline V gene are SQVTM and ANQGSEA. This CDR3 is built from 13 residues. V shed 4 bases and J 4 bases; nucleotides not matched to a gene: 3. Here the CDR3 DNA reads TGCAGCGTTGGTACTAGCGGGAGTTACGAGCAGTACTTC. Translation: CSVGTSGSYEQYF.